One and the same sample provided the 15 T cell receptor beta chains below, sequenced in a study of control samples from healthy donors and cancer patients. The method was immunoSEQ multiplex PCR; TCRdb's version includes in-frame clones alone and lacks a portion of them. The sample carries 350,000 to 450,000 clones, around 90% recorded once. The source material was PBMCs. These receptors were obtained from a man aged 35-49 years with head and neck cancer.

The gene calls are TRBV5-1 and TRBJ1-5, with D unresolved. V was trimmed by 1 base and J by 0 bases, leaving 8 bases between them. This CDR3 contains 15 residues. Germline-derived CDR1 and CDR2 are SGHRS and YFSETQ. CDR3 nucleotide sequence: TGCGCCAGCAGCTTGACGGGTGATAGCAATCAGCCCCAGCATTTT. It encodes CASSLTGDSNQPQHF.

The CDR3 sequence: CASSQGTLVSPLHF. CDR3 DNA sequence: TGTGCCAGCAGCCAAGGGACACTTGTTTCACCCCTCCACTTT. The rearrangement links TRBV14 to TRBJ1-6, with D perhaps matching TRBD1 (5 bases). The CDR3 spans 14 residues. Germline CDR1 and CDR2: SGHDN and FVKESK. V lost 1 base and J 9 bases, leaving 10 bases between the germline ends.

J is TRBJ2-1 and V is TRBV18, with 9 bases aligning to TRBD2. V trimming: 3 bases; J trimming: 0 bases; junction bases outside the gene matches: 9. CDR3 length: 18 amino acids. Germline V gene data show CDR1 as KGHSH and CDR2 as LQKENI. In DNA form, the CDR3 reads TGTGCCAGCTCACCCTGGGTTAGCGGGGGCCCCTCCTACAATGAGCAGTTCTTC. Residues: CASSPWVSGGPSYNEQFF.

The chain is built from TRBV27 and TRBJ1-1; weak D call: TRBD1 (5 bases). V was pared by 6 bases and J by 5 bases, with 13 bases between. CDR3 length equals 13 residues. Looked up from germline, CDR1 is MNHEY and CDR2 is SMNVEV (reference sequence). DNA of the CDR3: TGTGCCAGCAGCAACTCAGGGTCTACTGAAGCTTTCTTT. This codes for CASSNSGSTEAFF.

J is TRBJ2-7 and V is TRBV3-1 (or the pseudogene TRBV3-2); D gene ambiguous. Germline lookup yields CDR1 LGHDT and CDR2 YNNKEL (reference sequence). The CDR3 length is 15 residues. The ends were cut back, 0 bases at V and 0 bases at J, with 9 bases in the middle. The CDR3 sequence is CASSQDNSLSYEQYF. The CDR3 bases are TGTGCCAGCAGCCAAGATAACAGCCTCTCCTACGAGCAGTACTTC.

The chain has TRBV28 and TRBJ2-7, with D unclear. The length of the CDR3 is 13 residues. V was trimmed by 4 bases and J by 0 bases, leaving 7 bases between them. Germline V gives CDR1 MDHEN, CDR2 SYDVKM. DNA for the CDR3: TGTGCCAGCAGTTCAATGCGCTCCTACGAGCAGTACTTC. As protein: CASSSMRSYEQYF.

V usage is TRBV4-3 and J usage is TRBJ2-2, with 8 bases that match TRBD1. The CDR3 length is 16 residues. Unmatched junction bases numbered 7, after V lost 4 bases and J lost 3 bases. In germline, CDR1 is LGHNA, CDR2 YSLEER. CDR3 amino acids: CASSLAQGEDTGELFF. The CDR3, as DNA: TGCGCCAGCAGCCTAGCACAGGGGGAAGACACCGGGGAGCTGTTTTTT.

This chain joins TRBV3-1 (or the pseudogene TRBV3-2) and TRBJ2-2, with D perhaps TRBD2 (5 bases). Trimming pared 1 base from V and 3 bases from J, leaving 18 bases between. CDR1 is LGHDT, CDR2 YNNKEL, per germline (reference sequence). CDR3 length: 18 amino acids. The chain's CDR3 is CASSQAKLVGVDTGELFF. CDR3 DNA: TGTGCCAGCAGCCAAGCGAAGCTCGTCGGGGTCGACACCGGGGAGCTGTTTTTT.

This sequence joins TRBV6-5 and TRBJ1-2, with TRBD1 matching 8 bases. V lost 5 bases to trimming and J lost 6 bases; unmatched junction nucleotides: 5. CDR3 size: 13 residues. Germline V CDR1 and CDR2: MNHEY, SVGAGI. CDR3 coding DNA: TGTGCCAGCAGTCCTGACAGGGGCGATGGCTACACCTTC. This encodes CASSPDRGDGYTF.

The chain uses TRBV11-2 and TRBJ1-1; 11 bases map to TRBD1. With 0 bases clipped from V and 4 bases from J, the junction kept 4 bases outside the gene matches. Germline V lookup: CDR1 SGHAT, CDR2 FQNNGV. The CDR3 has 16 residues. The CDR3 spells CASSLDRTGGVTEAFF. The CDR3 DNA reads as TGTGCCAGCAGCTTAGACCGGACAGGGGGCGTCACTGAAGCTTTCTTT. Combining the CDR3 with reference TRBV11-2 and TRBJ1-1 gives the whole variable domain EAGVAQSPRYKIIEKRQSVAFWCNPISGHATLYWYQQILGQGPKLLIQFQNNGVVDDSQLPKDRFSAERLKGVDSTLKIQPAKLEDSAVYLCASSLDRTGGVTEAFFGQGTRLTVV.

This chain uses TRBV25-1 with TRBJ1-1; D remains unclear. The CDR3 has 13 residues. The V gene lost 1 base and the J gene lost 5 bases, with 8 bases spanning the gap. Per germline, CDR1 MGHDK and CDR2 SYGVNS. CDR3 region: CASSEFDGTEAFF. In nucleotides, the CDR3 is TGTGCCAGCAGTGAATTCGACGGGACTGAAGCTTTCTTT.

V and J are TRBV11-3 and TRBJ2-7; D is ambiguous. Between the trimmed V and J ends, which lost 5 bases and 5 bases, there was a span of 13 bases. There are 13 residues in the CDR3. The germline gives CDR1 SGHNT, CDR2 YENEEA. The CDR3 DNA follows: TGTGCCAGCAGCAAACGGCCCGAGAACGAGCAGTACTTC. Encoded protein: CASSKRPENEQYF.

The chain carries TRBV25-1 and TRBJ2-6; D is ambiguous. Trimming took 4 bases from V and 1 from J, leaving 8 bases between them. CDR1 and CDR2 from the germline V gene are MGHDK and SYGVNS. This CDR3 spans 15 amino acids. The CDR3 here is CASSAARSGANVLTF. DNA for the CDR3: TGTGCCAGCAGTGCCGCCCGGTCTGGGGCCAACGTCCTGACTTTC.

This clone was counted a single time. V usage is TRBV7-2 and J usage is TRBJ2-3; no firm D call. Looked up from germline, CDR1 is SGHTA and CDR2 is FQGNSA. With 2 bases removed from V and 2 bases from J, the gap between germline ends came to 14 bases. The CDR3 has 16 amino acids. The CDR3 region has the DNA TGTGCCAGCAGCTTACTCGGTGGTGCTAACACAGATACGCAGTATTTT. Amino acids: CASSLLGGANTDTQYF.

This clone was found a few times. The rearrangement links TRBV9 to TRBJ2-1; TRBD1 is a possible D gene (6 bases). Trimming took 1 base from V and 7 from J, leaving 15 bases between them. The length of the CDR3 is 15 residues. CDR1 SGDLS and CDR2 YYNGEE come from the germline V gene. The CDR3 DNA follows: TGTGCCAGCAGCGTAAGCCTGGGGGCGAGAAATGAGCAGTTCTTC. Translation gives CASSVSLGARNEQFF. Using reference TRBV9 and TRBJ2-1 for the parts outside the CDR3, the full variable domain is DSGVTQTPKHLITATGQRVTLRCSPRSGDLSVYWYQQSLDQGLQFLIQYYNGEERAKGNILERFSAQQFPDLHSELNLSSLELGDSALYFCASSVSLGARNEQFFGPGTRLTVL.